These 30 T cell receptor beta chains originate from one sample sequenced in a study of blood T cell repertoires in COVID-19. The assay was immunoSEQ multiplex PCR, and TCRdb's table has in-frame clones only and misses some. This sample has about 210,000 clones, with 75% to 85% found just once. Sequenced material: peripheral blood. The receptors were sampled from a woman aged 70-85 years with COVID-19, enrolled during active disease.

This clone was observed many times. This chain links TRBV19 with TRBJ1-5; 8 nucleotides line up with TRBD1. The CDR3 has 15 amino acids. Trimming removed 5 bases from V and 4 bases from J; junction bases left unmatched: 7. CDR1 and CDR2 (germline): LNHDA, SQIVND (reference sequence). This CDR3 is CASSSTGGGNQPQHF. The CDR3 nucleotides read TGTGCCAGTAGTTCAACAGGGGGGGGAAATCAGCCCCAGCATTTT.

The chain links TRBV10-3 to TRBJ1-2, with TRBD1 identical over 7 bases. The CDR3 runs to 13 residues. J was trimmed by 6 bases and V by 8 bases; bases with no gene match: 9. Germline CDR1 ENHRY, CDR2 SYGVKD. This chain's CDR3 is CAIYRGQTDGYTF. The CDR3 region has the DNA TGTGCCATCTATAGGGGGCAGACAGATGGCTACACCTTC.

J is TRBJ1-2 and V is TRBV3-1 (or the pseudogene TRBV3-2); a possible D gene is TRBD1 (6 bases). Germline V CDR1 and CDR2: LGHDT, YNNKEL (reference sequence). This CDR3 is 15 amino acids long. The V end lost 0 bases, the J end lost 8 bases, and 16 bases lay between the germline ends. This CDR3 reads CASSQDAPTGWGYTF. The CDR3, as DNA: TGTGCCAGCAGCCAAGACGCCCCGACAGGATGGGGCTACACCTTC.

V and J are TRBV5-6 and TRBJ1-5; D may be TRBD1 (5 bases). V lost 1 base, J lost 6 bases, and 20 bases lay in between. The CDR3 is made up of 17 amino acids. Germline V gene lookup returns CDR1 SGHDT and CDR2 YYEEEE. CDR3 amino acids: CASSLWVRRGGGQPQHF. The DNA of the CDR3 is TGTGCCAGCAGCTTGTGGGTGAGGAGGGGAGGCGGTCAGCCCCAGCATTTT.

The V and J genes are TRBV19 and TRBJ1-2; a weak D match, TRBD1 (6 bases). V was clipped by 5 bases and J by 4 bases, with 14 bases between them. CDR1 is LNHDA and CDR2 is SQIVND in the germline V gene (reference sequence). The CDR3 covers 14 residues. CDR3 in amino acids: CASSATDSSYGYTF. CDR3 DNA: TGTGCCAGTAGTGCAACGGACAGCAGCTATGGCTACACCTTC.

The chain joins TRBV7-2 to TRBJ2-2, with 9 bases fitting TRBD1. The CDR3 runs 16 residues. V was clipped by 6 bases and J by 0 bases; unmatched bases: 5. CDR1 and CDR2 (germline): SGHTA, FQGNSA. Here the CDR3 DNA reads TGTGCCAGCAGAGTACGACAGGGGGCGAACACCGGGGAGCTGTTTTTT. It is translated as CASRVRQGANTGELFF.

The chain employs TRBV7-2 and TRBJ2-3, with D possibly matching TRBD2 (7 bases). V was cut by 5 bases and J by 1 base, with 16 bases left in between. CDR3 length: 16 residues. Germline V lookup: CDR1 SGHTA, CDR2 FQGNSA. This CDR3 reads CASSNAGGAGTDTQYF. CDR3 nucleotide sequence: TGTGCCAGCAGCAATGCTGGGGGGGCGGGCACAGATACGCAGTATTTT.

The J gene is TRBJ2-1, the V gene TRBV11-1; 8 bases map to TRBD2. V was pared by 5 bases and J by 3 bases, with 6 bases of the junction left unmatched. The CDR3 sequence is 15 residues long. The germline V gene has CDR1 SGHAT and CDR2 FQDESV (reference sequence). The CDR3 DNA sequence: TGTGCCAGCAGCCCCGGGACTAGACTCTACAATGAGCAGTTCTTC. This sequence encodes CASSPGTRLYNEQFF. The whole variable domain, filled in from reference TRBV11-1 and TRBJ2-1, reads EAEVAQSPRYKITEKSQAVAFWCDPISGHATLYWYRQILGQGPELLVQFQDESVVDDSQLPKDRFSAERLKGVDSTLKIQPAELGDSAMYLCASSPGTRLYNEQFFGPGTRLTVL.

The J gene is TRBJ1-2, the V gene TRBV11-1; 9 nucleotides align to TRBD1. V shed 5 bases, J shed 8 bases, and the junction held 6 bases outside the gene matches. Germline assignment: CDR1 SGHAT and CDR2 FQDESV (reference sequence). CDR3 length equals 13 residues. This CDR3 reads CASSPQDRGGYTF. CDR3 in DNA: TGTGCCAGCAGCCCCCAGGACAGGGGCGGCTACACCTTC.

This clone was counted a few times. V usage is TRBV11-2 and J usage is TRBJ2-7; 7 bases align to TRBD2. CDR3 length: 15 amino acids. The germline V gene encodes CDR1 SGHAT and CDR2 FQNNGV. After removal of 5 bases from V and 0 bases from J, the junction contained 7 bases not matched to a gene. CDR3 sequence (DNA): TGTGCCAGCAGCCCCTCTAGCGGAAGCTCCTACGAGCAGTACTTC. Encoded protein: CASSPSSGSSYEQYF.

CDR3 coding DNA: TGTGCCAGCAGCCGATACAGGGATCATGGCTACACCTTC. Translation: CASSRYRDHGYTF. The genes are TRBV12-3 or TRBV12-4 and TRBJ1-2; possible D gene TRBD1, 6 bases. This CDR3 has 13 residues. The V gene lost 6 bases and the J gene lost 6 bases, with 14 bases spanning the gap.

The genes are TRBV12-5 and TRBJ1-2, with 8 bases matching TRBD1. V was pared by 5 bases and J by 4 bases, with 12 bases of the junction left unmatched. In germline, CDR1 is LGHNT, CDR2 FRNRAP. CDR3 length equals 16 residues. The CDR3 here is CASGTTNGQGSYGYTF. In nucleotides, the CDR3 is TGTGCTAGTGGTACCACAAACGGACAGGGATCCTATGGCTACACCTTC.

This clone was seen only once. This sequence joins TRBV5-5 and TRBJ1-2, with 7 bases matching TRBD1. Trimming removed 5 bases from V and 2 bases from J; junction bases left unmatched: 3. Germline CDR1 and CDR2: SGHKS and YYEKEE (reference sequence). The CDR3 is 13 amino acids. CDR3 DNA: TGTGCCAGCAGGGGACAGCCCAACTATGGCTACACCTTC. Translation gives CASRGQPNYGYTF. The variable domain in full, with the rest retrieved from reference TRBV5-5 and TRBJ1-2, is DAGVTQSPTHLIKTRGQQVTLRCSPISGHKSVSWYQQVLGQGPQFIFQYYEKEERGRGNFPDRFSARQFPNYSSELNVNALLLGDSALYLCASRGQPNYGYTFGSGTRLTVV.

The chain uses TRBV10-3 and TRBJ1-1, with D maybe TRBD1 (5 bases). The germline V gene encodes CDR1 ENHRY and CDR2 SYGVKD. This CDR3 spans 12 amino acids. Trimming stripped 4 bases from V and 5 bases from J, with 8 bases between. The CDR3 nucleotides read TGTGCCATCAGTGGCAGGGTTACTGAAGCTTTCTTT. It is translated as CAISGRVTEAFF.

The sample holds a few counts of this clone. The chain joins TRBV7-8 to TRBJ2-7; a weak D match, TRBD1 (6 bases). There are 13 residues in the CDR3. CDR1 and CDR2 (germline): SGHVS, FQNEAQ. V dropped 3 bases and J dropped 6 bases, with 12 bases sitting between them. The CDR3 DNA reads TGTGCCAGCAGCTTCAGGGGAGCCAGCGAGCAGTACTTC. This sequence encodes CASSFRGASEQYF.

V is TRBV6-5 and J is TRBJ1-1; D possibly corresponds to TRBD1 (5 bases). Germline-derived CDR1 and CDR2 are MNHEY and SVGAGI. V lost 5 bases and J 1 base, leaving 11 bases between the germline ends. There are 14 residues in the CDR3. CDR3 sequence: CASSTGGWNTEAFF. DNA of the CDR3: TGTGCCAGCAGTACCGGGGGGTGGAACACTGAAGCTTTCTTT.

The V gene is TRBV19, the J gene TRBJ1-2; D might be TRBD1 (6 bases). The germline CDR1 and CDR2 sequences are LNHDA and SQIVND (reference sequence). The CDR3 covers 14 residues. Between the trimmed V and J ends, which lost 5 bases and 2 bases, there was a span of 12 bases. The CDR3 spells CASSVRTVNYGYTF. DNA for the CDR3: TGTGCCAGTAGTGTGAGGACAGTCAACTATGGCTACACCTTC.

The chain joins TRBV13 to TRBJ2-1, with 9 bases lining up with TRBD2. The CDR3 spans 18 residues. CDR1 and CDR2 (germline): PRHDT, FYEKMQ (reference sequence). V dropped 0 bases and J dropped 4; count of bases not matched to a gene: 10. The CDR3 nucleotides read TGTGCCAGCAGCTTAGGAATGCGGGGGGGCGAATTTTACAATGAGCAGTTCTTC. As protein: CASSLGMRGGEFYNEQFF. Full variable domain (rest looked up from reference TRBV13 and TRBJ2-1): AAGVIQSPRHLIKEKRETATLKCYPIPRHDTVYWYQQGPGQDPQFLISFYEKMQSDKGSIPDRFSAQQFSDYHSELNMSSLELGDSALYFCASSLGMRGGEFYNEQFFGPGTRLTVL.

There are a few counts of this clone. The chain employs TRBV6-5 and TRBJ1-1; D uncertain. Trimming cost V 0 bases and J 3 bases, with 14 bases left between them. Germline values: CDR1 MNHEY, CDR2 SVGAGI. CDR3 length: 16 amino acids. CDR3 bases: TGTGCCAGCAGTTACTCTAGTCCCGGAGTGGACACTGAAGCTTTCTTT. It is translated as CASSYSSPGVDTEAFF.

The table lists this clone with a few counts. The chain carries TRBV11-2 and TRBJ1-5; TRBD1 matches 7 bases. Germline lookup yields CDR1 SGHAT and CDR2 FQNNGV. V lost 5 bases and J lost 9; bases outside the gene matches: 10. The CDR3 spans 14 residues. CDR3 loop: CASSARQGVGPQHF. CDR3 nucleotides: TGTGCCAGCAGCGCACGACAGGGCGTAGGGCCCCAGCATTTT.

The V call is TRBV19, the J call TRBJ1-1; D may be TRBD1 (6 bases). CDR1 LNHDA and CDR2 SQIVND come from the germline V gene (reference sequence). The CDR3 is made up of 14 amino acids. V lost 5 bases to trimming and J lost 2 bases, with 12 bases between them. This CDR3 reads CASSGDRFNTEAFF. For the CDR3, the DNA is TGTGCCAGTAGTGGCGACAGGTTTAACACTGAAGCTTTCTTT.

The chain links TRBV27 to TRBJ1-3; unclear D gene. The CDR3 is made up of 12 amino acids. Per germline, CDR1 MNHEY and CDR2 SMNVEV (reference sequence). The V gene lost 6 bases and the J gene lost 0 bases, with 3 bases spanning the gap. CDR3: CASRSSGNTIYF. In DNA form, the CDR3 reads TGTGCCAGCAGGAGCTCTGGAAACACCATATATTTT.

J is TRBJ2-6 and V is TRBV3-1 (or the pseudogene TRBV3-2); D is unclear. The CDR3 totals 15 residues. V dropped 4 bases and J dropped 0 bases, with 7 bases sitting between them. Per germline, CDR1 LGHDT and CDR2 YNNKEL (reference sequence). In nucleotides, the CDR3 is TGTGCCAGCAGCCCTAAGCACTCTGGGGCCAACGTCCTGACTTTC. It codes for CASSPKHSGANVLTF.

The J gene is TRBJ2-7, the V gene TRBV12-3 or TRBV12-4, with D perhaps TRBD1 (6 bases). Trimming pared 6 bases from V and 2 bases from J, leaving 11 bases between. The CDR3 is 13 residues long. The CDR3 DNA reads as TGTGCCAGCAGCCTCGGACAGCCCTACGAGCAGTACTTC. This translates into CASSLGQPYEQYF.

The CDR3 nucleotides are TGTGCCAGCAGGCCGGACAGAGGGGAGCTGTTTTTT. Amino acids: CASRPDRGELFF. The chain uses TRBV12-3 or TRBV12-4 and TRBJ2-2; perhaps TRBD1 as D (6 bases). The V and J ends lost 6 bases and 8 bases respectively, with 10 bases between them. CDR3 length: 12 amino acids.

This chain uses TRBV19 with TRBJ2-1, with TRBD2 matching 7 bases. V trimming: 6 bases; J trimming: 6 bases; junction bases outside the gene matches: 11. The V gene's germline CDR1 is LNHDA and CDR2 SQIVND (reference sequence). CDR3 length: 15 amino acids. The CDR3 region is CASRGGSPTGNEQFF. CDR3 DNA: TGTGCCAGTAGGGGCGGGAGTCCTACCGGCAATGAGCAGTTCTTC.

V gene TRBV7-2 combines with J gene TRBJ1-2; no firm D call. The CDR3 loop spans 14 amino acids. Per germline, CDR1 SGHTA and CDR2 FQGNSA. Trimming took off 6 bases at V and 2 bases at J, with 13 bases between the two ends. The CDR3 bases are TGTGCCAGCAGTCGGAGTAATTCCAACTATGGCTACACCTTC. This encodes CASSRSNSNYGYTF.

In its sample, this clone was seen once. The gene calls are TRBV30 and TRBJ1-5; TRBD1 is a possible D gene (5 bases). Trimming cost V 2 bases and J 3 bases, with 11 bases left between them. The V gene's germline CDR1 is GTSNPN and CDR2 SVGIG (reference sequence). The CDR3 runs to 14 residues. CDR3 residues: CAWSLSRANQPQHF. The CDR3 nucleotides read TGTGCCTGGAGTCTGTCCAGGGCCAATCAGCCCCAGCATTTT.

Remarks on this clone: Other DNA variants within this sample encode the same CDR3. J is TRBJ1-5 and V is TRBV6-2 or TRBV6-3; D is possibly TRBD1 (6 bases). V was shortened by 5 bases and J by 7 bases, with 12 bases between the two germline ends. The CDR3 covers 13 residues. CDR1 and CDR2 from the germline V gene are MNHEY and SVGEGT. The CDR3 nucleotides read TGTGCCAGCAGTCTTCAGGGGAACCAGCCCCAGCATTTT. This codes for CASSLQGNQPQHF.

This chain joins TRBV11-2 and TRBJ1-2; D may be TRBD1 (6 bases). Trimming removed 4 bases at V and 5 bases at J, with 20 bases between. The CDR3 sequence is 16 residues long. Germline V gene lookup returns CDR1 SGHAT and CDR2 FQNNGV. CDR3 sequence (DNA): TGTGCCAGCAGCTCCCTTAGGGCAGGGGCCAGGTATGGCTACACCTTC. This sequence encodes CASSSLRAGARYGYTF.